The subject of this entry is one TCR beta chain. Its antigen is unidentified. While unrecorded immune exposures were likely, the donors were nominally healthy when sampled. These data belong to a study of cytomegalovirus exposure and HLA in healthy donors. PCR involved 60 Vbeta and 13 Jbeta primers. TCRdb keeps only in-frame clones here, not all; method: immunoSEQ multiplex PCR. The table records approximately 200,000 clones, roughly 83% of them present only once. V dropped 5 bases and J dropped 8; count of bases not matched to a gene: 2. The germline V gene has CDR1 SGHTA and CDR2 FQGTGA. This CDR3 contains 13 residues. General observations from the study: Most TCR sequences proved rare, with some public TCRs found in many donors. In an earlier analysis, about 87% or about 30%: the productive usage of most TCR beta V segments. There were around 160 TCR beta chains listed as cytomegalovirus-associated.

The chain links TRBV7-3 to TRBJ1-4; 10 nucleotides line up with TRBD1. This TCR derives from a girl under 18 in good health and CMV-seronegative. The sample taken for sequencing was PBMCs. DNA of the CDR3: TGTGCCAGCAGCGCGGACAGGGGGGAAAAACTGTTTTTT. Translating it yields CASSADRGEKLFF.